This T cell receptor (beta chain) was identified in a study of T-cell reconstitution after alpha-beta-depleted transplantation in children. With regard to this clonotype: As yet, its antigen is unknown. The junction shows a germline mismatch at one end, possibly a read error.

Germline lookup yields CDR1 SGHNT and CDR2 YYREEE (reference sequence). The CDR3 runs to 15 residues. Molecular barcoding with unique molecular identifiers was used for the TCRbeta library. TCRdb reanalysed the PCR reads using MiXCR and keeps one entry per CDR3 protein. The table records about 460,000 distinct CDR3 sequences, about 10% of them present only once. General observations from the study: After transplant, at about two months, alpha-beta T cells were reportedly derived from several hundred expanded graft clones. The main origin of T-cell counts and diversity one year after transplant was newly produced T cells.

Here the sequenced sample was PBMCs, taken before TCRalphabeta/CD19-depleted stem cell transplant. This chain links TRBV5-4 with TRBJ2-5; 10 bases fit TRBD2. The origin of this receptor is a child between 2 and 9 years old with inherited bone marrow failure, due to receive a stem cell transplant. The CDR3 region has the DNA TGTGCCAGCAGCTTGGGACTAGCGGGCCAAGAGACCCAGCACTTC. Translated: CASSLGLAGQETQHF.